Following are 10 T cell receptor beta chains from one sample sequenced in a study of blood T cell repertoires in COVID-19. Using immunoSEQ multiplex PCR, the repertoire was profiled, and TCRdb retains in-frame clones only, with some absent. The table includes 170,000 or so clones, around four fifths detected once. The sample taken for sequencing was peripheral blood. The source is a woman between 40 and 55 years old with COVID-19, enrolled during active disease.

This clone was detected a few times. The rearrangement uses TRBV5-6 and TRBJ1-5; TRBD1 agrees at 9 bases. CDR1 is SGHDT and CDR2 is YYEEEE in the germline V gene. J was trimmed by 2 bases and V by 2 bases; bases with no gene match: 8. The CDR3 loop spans 17 amino acids. CDR3 coding DNA: TGTGCCAGCAGCTTTGAACAGGGGGCGCGGGGCAATCAGCCCCAGCATTTT. It specifies CASSFEQGARGNQPQHF.

The J gene is TRBJ1-5, the V gene TRBV2; no clear D. The V end was cut by 8 bases, the J end by 0 bases, with 14 bases between. Germline CDR1 reads SNHLY; CDR2 reads FYNNEI. The CDR3 sequence is 15 residues long. CDR3 coding DNA: TGTGCCAGCGATAAGTCGCGGGCTAGCAATCAGCCCCAGCATTTT. This gives the protein CASDKSRASNQPQHF.

The rearrangement links TRBV15 to TRBJ2-7; D possibly corresponds to TRBD1 (6 bases). The germline CDR1 and CDR2 sequences are LNHNV and YYDKDF (reference sequence). The CDR3 sequence is 15 residues long. Trimming stripped 5 bases from V and 5 bases from J, with 19 bases between. The CDR3 DNA is TGTGCCACCAGCTCGGACAGACTTAGCGCAAACGAGCAGTACTTC. Protein: CATSSDRLSANEQYF. Supplemented by reference TRBV15 and TRBJ2-7, the full variable domain reads DAMVIQNPRYQVTQFGKPVTLSCSQTLNHNVMYWYQQKSSQAPKLLFHYYDKDFNNEADTPDNFQSRRPNTSFCFLDIRSPGLGDTAMYLCATSSDRLSANEQYFGPGTRLTVT.

The chain carries TRBV6-5 and TRBJ2-7; 9 positions agree with TRBD2. Germline CDR1 MNHEY, CDR2 SVGAGI. There are 14 residues in the CDR3. After removal of 6 bases from V and 3 bases from J, the junction contained 6 bases not matched to a gene. The CDR3 protein is CASRIGLAFYEQYF. The CDR3 DNA reads as TGTGCCAGCAGGATTGGACTAGCGTTCTACGAGCAGTACTTC.

V is TRBV3-1 (or the pseudogene TRBV3-2) and J is TRBJ2-3; 8 bases match TRBD2. V lost 3 bases to trimming and J lost 2 bases; unmatched junction nucleotides: 7. The length of the CDR3 is 16 residues. The germline CDR1 and CDR2 sequences are LGHDT and YNNKEL (reference sequence). Here the CDR3 reads CASSHASGFDTDTQYF. The CDR3 DNA sequence: TGTGCCAGCAGCCACGCTAGCGGGTTCGACACAGATACGCAGTATTTT.

V is TRBV28 and J is TRBJ2-3; D gene ambiguous. This CDR3 has 15 residues. V was shortened by 4 bases and J by 2 bases, with 13 bases between the two germline ends. Germline-derived CDR1 and CDR2 are MDHEN and SYDVKM. CDR3 in amino acids: CASSSAQRFTDTQYF. For the CDR3, the DNA is TGTGCCAGCAGTTCCGCACAGAGATTCACAGATACGCAGTATTTT.

This chain links TRBV5-6 with TRBJ2-1; 11 nucleotides match TRBD1. The V gene end was trimmed by 2 bases and the J gene end by 7 bases; junction bases not matched to a gene: 8. Germline loops: CDR1 SGHDT, CDR2 YYEEEE. CDR3 length equals 16 residues. The CDR3 nucleotides read TGTGCCAGCAGCTTTGGACAGGGGGCGCGGGGGAATGAGCAGTTCTTC. Amino acid sequence: CASSFGQGARGNEQFF.

This chain uses TRBV5-1 with TRBJ2-7; 11 bases align to TRBD1. The germline V gene has CDR1 SGHRS and CDR2 YFSETQ. V was pared by 4 bases and J by 7 bases, with 4 bases of the junction left unmatched. This CDR3 region has 13 residues. The CDR3 here is CASSLGQGDEQYF. CDR3 nucleotides: TGCGCCAGCAGCCTGGGACAGGGGGATGAGCAGTACTTC.

V gene TRBV29-1 combines with J gene TRBJ1-2; 7 bases agree with TRBD1. CDR1 is SQVTM, CDR2 ANQGSEA, per germline. The V gene end was trimmed by 4 bases and the J gene end by 6 bases; junction bases not matched to a gene: 8. The CDR3 contains 13 residues. This chain's CDR3 is CSVVAGGYNGYTF. DNA for the CDR3: TGCAGCGTTGTGGCAGGGGGATACAATGGCTACACCTTC.

This clone was seen many times. The chain carries TRBV2 and TRBJ1-2; the match to TRBD1 covers 10 bases. The CDR3 is made up of 14 amino acids. V gave up 6 bases and J gave up 8 bases; unmatched junction bases: 9. CDR1 is SNHLY, CDR2 FYNNEI, per germline. The CDR3 DNA reads as TGTGCCAGCAGGAAAGGACAGGGGGATGCGGGCTACACCTTC. Amino acid sequence: CASRKGQGDAGYTF.